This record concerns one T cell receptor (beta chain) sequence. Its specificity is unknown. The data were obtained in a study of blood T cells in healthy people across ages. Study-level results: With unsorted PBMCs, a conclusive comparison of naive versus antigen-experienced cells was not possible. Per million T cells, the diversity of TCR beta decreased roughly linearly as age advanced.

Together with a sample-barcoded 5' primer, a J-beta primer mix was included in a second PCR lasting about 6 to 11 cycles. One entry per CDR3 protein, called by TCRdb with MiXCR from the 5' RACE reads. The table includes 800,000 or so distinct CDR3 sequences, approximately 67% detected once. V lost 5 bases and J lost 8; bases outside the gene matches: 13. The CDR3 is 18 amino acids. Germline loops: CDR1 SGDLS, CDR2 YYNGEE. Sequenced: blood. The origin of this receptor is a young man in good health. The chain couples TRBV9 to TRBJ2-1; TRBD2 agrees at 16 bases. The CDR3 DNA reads TGTGCCAGCAGAAAGGGACTAGCGGGGGGGCTCATTTTCGATGAGCAGTTCTTC. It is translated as CASRKGLAGGLIFDEQFF.